A single T cell receptor beta chain is shown here with its context. Its target is not known. The data were obtained in a study of cytomegalovirus exposure and HLA in healthy donors. Looking at the study overall: Assignment to the Caucasian-associated ancestry cluster applied to less than 85% of the approximately 420 genotyped donors. Notes on the study in general: A later analysis associated 15,000 to 20,000 TCR beta sequences with HLA alleles at a 0.05 false discovery rate.

The CDR3 spans 15 residues. The trim removed 4 bases at V and 0 bases at J, leaving 3 bases unmatched. Germline CDR1 PRHDT, CDR2 FYEKMQ (reference sequence). Amplification used 60 Vbeta primers and 13 Jbeta primers. Sequencing was performed with immunoSEQ multiplex PCR; in TCRdb, only in-frame clones are kept and a portion is missing. The profile shows over 150,000 clones, 70% to 85% of them singletons. Source material: PBMCs. The source is a man aged 40-55 years in good health and CMV-seronegative. The J gene is TRBJ2-1, the V gene TRBV13; TRBD1 matches 7 bases. The CDR3 nucleotides read TGTGCCAGCAGCTCGACAGGGTTCTCCTACAATGAGCAGTTCTTC. This codes for CASSSTGFSYNEQFF.